The T cell receptor (beta chain) under discussion was sequenced for a study of Graves' ophthalmopathy and Graves' hyperthyroidism. CDR1 and CDR2 from the germline V gene are ENHRY and SYGVKD. V was clipped by 6 bases and J by 5 bases; unmatched bases: 19. The CDR3 runs to 18 residues. RNA transcripts were the source from which TCR beta CDR3 regions were amplified. HTBI primers were used in a first-round RT-PCR, which preceded a second-round multiplex PCR. TCRdb processed the multiplex PCR reads anew with MiXCR; each CDR3 protein has one entry. The data contain about 1.1 million distinct CDR3 sequences, about 40% of them singletons. Hyperthyroidism cases were recent diagnoses of under 2 months' duration in people aged 18 to 65.

Sequencing input: peripheral blood or thyroid tissue (not recorded which). This receptor was obtained from an adult man with Graves' hyperthyroidism. The V gene is TRBV10-3, the J gene TRBJ2-5; TRBD2 matches at 9 bases. CDR3 residues: CAISSAPGVAGVAETQYF. The CDR3 DNA follows: TGTGCCATCAGCTCGGCCCCCGGGGTAGCGGGGGTAGCGGAGACCCAGTACTTC.